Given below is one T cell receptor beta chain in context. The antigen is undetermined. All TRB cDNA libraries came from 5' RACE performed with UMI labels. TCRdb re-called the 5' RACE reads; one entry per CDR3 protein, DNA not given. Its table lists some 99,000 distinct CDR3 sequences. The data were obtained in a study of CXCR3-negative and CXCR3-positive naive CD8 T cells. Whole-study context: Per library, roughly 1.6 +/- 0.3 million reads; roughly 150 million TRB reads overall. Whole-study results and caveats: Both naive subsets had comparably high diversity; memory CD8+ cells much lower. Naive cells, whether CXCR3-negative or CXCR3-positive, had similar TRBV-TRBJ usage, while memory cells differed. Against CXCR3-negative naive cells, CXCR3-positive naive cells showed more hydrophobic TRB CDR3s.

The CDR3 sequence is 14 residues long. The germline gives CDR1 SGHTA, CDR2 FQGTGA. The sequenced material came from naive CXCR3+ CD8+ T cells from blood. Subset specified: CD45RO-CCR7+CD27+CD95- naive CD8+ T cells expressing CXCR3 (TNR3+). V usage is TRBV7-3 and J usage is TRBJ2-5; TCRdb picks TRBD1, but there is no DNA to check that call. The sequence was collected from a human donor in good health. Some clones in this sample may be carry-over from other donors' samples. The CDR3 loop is CASSLTGGAETQYF. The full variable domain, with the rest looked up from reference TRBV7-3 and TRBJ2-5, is GAGVSQTPSNKVTEKGKYVELRCDPISGHTALYWYRQSLGQGPEFLIYFQGTGAADDSGLPNDRFFAVRPEGSVSTLKIQRTERGDSAVYLCASSLTGGAETQYFGPGTRLLVL.